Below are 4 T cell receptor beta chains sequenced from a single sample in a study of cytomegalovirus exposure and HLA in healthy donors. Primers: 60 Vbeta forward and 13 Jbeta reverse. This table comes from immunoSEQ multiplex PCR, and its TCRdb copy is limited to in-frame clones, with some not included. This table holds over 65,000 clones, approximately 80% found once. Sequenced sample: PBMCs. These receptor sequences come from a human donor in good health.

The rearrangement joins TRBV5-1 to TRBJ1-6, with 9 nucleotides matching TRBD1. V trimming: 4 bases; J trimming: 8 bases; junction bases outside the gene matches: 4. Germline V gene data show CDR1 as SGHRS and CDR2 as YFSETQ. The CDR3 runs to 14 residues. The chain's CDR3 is CASSPGQGDSPLHF. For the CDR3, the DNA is TGCGCCAGCAGCCCGGGACAGGGCGATTCACCCCTCCACTTT.

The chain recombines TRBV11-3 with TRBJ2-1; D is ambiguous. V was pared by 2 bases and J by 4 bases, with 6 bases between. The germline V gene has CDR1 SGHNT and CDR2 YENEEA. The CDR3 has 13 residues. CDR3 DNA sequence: TGTGCCAGCAGCTTAAACAGATACAATGAGCAGTTCTTC. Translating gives CASSLNRYNEQFF.

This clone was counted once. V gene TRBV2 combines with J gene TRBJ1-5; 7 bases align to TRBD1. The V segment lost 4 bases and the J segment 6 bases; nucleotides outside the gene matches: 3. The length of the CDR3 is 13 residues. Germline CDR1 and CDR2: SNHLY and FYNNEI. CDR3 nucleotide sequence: TGTGCCAGCAGTGCGACAGGGCGTCAGCCCCAGCATTTT. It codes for CASSATGRQPQHF.

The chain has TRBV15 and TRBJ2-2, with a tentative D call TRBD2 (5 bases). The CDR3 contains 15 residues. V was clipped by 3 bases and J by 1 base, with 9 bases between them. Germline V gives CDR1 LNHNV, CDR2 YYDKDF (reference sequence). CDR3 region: CATSSGVLNTGELFF. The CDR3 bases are TGTGCCACCAGCAGCGGGGTATTGAACACCGGGGAGCTGTTTTTT.